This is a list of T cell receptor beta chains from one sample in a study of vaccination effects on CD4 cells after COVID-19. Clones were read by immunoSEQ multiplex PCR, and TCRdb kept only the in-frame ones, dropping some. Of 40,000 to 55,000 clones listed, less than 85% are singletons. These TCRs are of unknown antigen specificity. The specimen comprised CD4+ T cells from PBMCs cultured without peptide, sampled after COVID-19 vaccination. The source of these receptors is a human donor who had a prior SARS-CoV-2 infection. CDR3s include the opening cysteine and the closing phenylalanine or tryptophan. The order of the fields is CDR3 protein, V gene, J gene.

CDR3: CASRKQGSREQYF; V: TRBV5-1; J: TRBJ2-7
CDR3: CASSLLAGGPPEQYF; V: TRBV7-2; J: TRBJ2-7
CDR3: CASSQDSPNNEQFF; V: TRBV4-3; J: TRBJ2-1
CDR3: CASRIRDRQAYEQYF; V: TRBV21-1; J: TRBJ2-7
CDR3: CASSFSGKDNEQFF; V: TRBV11-2; J: TRBJ2-1
CDR3: CASSQEDTQPLHF; V: TRBV3-1/TRBV3-2; J: TRBJ1-6
CDR3: CASSITWTSLPYEQYF; V: TRBV11-3; J: TRBJ2-7
CDR3: CAWSAAGTGGTGELFF; V: TRBV30; J: TRBJ2-2
CDR3: CASEAGQGLGGELFF; V: TRBV2; J: TRBJ2-2
CDR3: CASSSRGDSNQPQHF; V: TRBV7-9; J: TRBJ1-5
CDR3: CASGRLTGTASNQPQHF; V: TRBV19; J: TRBJ1-5
CDR3: CASSIFQGTGELFF; V: TRBV14; J: TRBJ2-2
CDR3: CASSDRGVNTGELFF; V: TRBV2; J: TRBJ2-2
CDR3: CASSLGDSWSRSENYEQYF; V: TRBV5-5; J: TRBJ2-7
CDR3: CASSLIRGNSPLHF; V: TRBV11-2; J: TRBJ1-6
CDR3: CASIDRATGELFF; V: TRBV10-2; J: TRBJ2-2
CDR3: CASSQDRLGVAGSPLHF; V: TRBV4-1; J: TRBJ1-6
CDR3: CASSESDSPLHF; V: TRBV2; J: TRBJ1-6
CDR3: CATANTDTQYF; V: TRBV7-9; J: TRBJ2-3
CDR3: CASSNRKETQYF; V: TRBV12-3/TRBV12-4; J: TRBJ2-5
CDR3: CASSLAGDSYEQYF; V: TRBV5-1; J: TRBJ2-7
CDR3: CASSYSRVSYGYTF; V: TRBV6-5; J: TRBJ1-2
CDR3: CASSRSSGSYEQYF; V: TRBV6-5; J: TRBJ2-7
CDR3: CASSQIAGDSYEQYF; V: TRBV4-3; J: TRBJ2-7
CDR3: CASSFLGQGLSWGTEAFF; V: TRBV28; J: TRBJ1-1
CDR3: CASSRRTAQETQYF; V: TRBV7-9; J: TRBJ2-5
CDR3: CASSLQGRETQYF; V: TRBV6-5; J: TRBJ2-5
CDR3: CASSYGIYEKLFF; V: TRBV6-5; J: TRBJ1-4
CDR3: CASSIWDRVDEQYF; V: TRBV19; J: TRBJ2-7
CDR3: CASSIGGTGGGEKLFF; V: TRBV3-1/TRBV3-2; J: TRBJ1-4
CDR3: CASSLISAEHNSPLHF; V: TRBV28; J: TRBJ1-6
CDR3: CASSLGRSSYEQYF; V: TRBV7-9; J: TRBJ2-7
CDR3: CASSLVRDNEQFF; V: TRBV11-2; J: TRBJ2-1
CDR3: CASSLEYNEQYF; V: TRBV7-2; J: TRBJ2-7
CDR3: CASSFQPGLNTDTQYF; V: TRBV5-1; J: TRBJ2-3
CDR3: CASSLEGGNTIYF; V: TRBV5-1; J: TRBJ1-3
CDR3: CASSATTDGRYSGNTIYF; V: TRBV9; J: TRBJ1-3
CDR3: CASSLSLAGYNEQFF; V: TRBV7-2; J: TRBJ2-1
CDR3: CASSIGFSQGSTDTQYF; V: TRBV19; J: TRBJ2-3
CDR3: CASSLWVGTQYF; V: TRBV7-2; J: TRBJ2-3
CDR3: CASSLNLVTATYGYTF; V: TRBV23-1; J: TRBJ1-2
CDR3: CASTFSAGKYNEQFF; V: TRBV5-4; J: TRBJ2-1
CDR3: CASSLNGGSYNEQFF; V: TRBV4-3; J: TRBJ2-1
CDR3: CASSQRIAGGFSSYNEQFF; V: TRBV4-1; J: TRBJ2-1
CDR3: CASSLSSGTQETQYF; V: TRBV5-1; J: TRBJ2-5
CDR3: CASSWRLAGGHEQFF; V: TRBV5-4; J: TRBJ2-1
CDR3: CASSYNGGPNQPQHF; V: TRBV6-2/TRBV6-3; J: TRBJ1-5
CDR3: CAWAGGLAYNEQFF; V: TRBV30; J: TRBJ2-1
CDR3: CASSPGGSLNTEAFF; V: TRBV5-4; J: TRBJ1-1
CDR3: CASSSIRSSYNEQFF; V: TRBV5-8; J: TRBJ2-1